The sequence of this T cell receptor (beta chain) was determined in a study of blood T cell repertoires in COVID-19. On the study more broadly: T cells, B-cell-depleted T cells, or PBMCs provided the cDNA or gDNA that served as material.

Trimming at V came to 3 bases and at J to 2 bases, leaving 6 bases not matched to a gene. CDR3 length: 15 residues. In germline, CDR1 is KGHDR, CDR2 SFDVKD. Across fewer than 25 US areas, participants ranged in age from about 18 to 90 years. Only in-frame clones appear in the TCRdb table, and some are missing; sequencing was by immunoSEQ multiplex PCR. The sample includes 150,000 to 200,000 clones, almost 85% of them seen just once. The chain links TRBV24-1 to TRBJ2-7; 7 nucleotides agree with TRBD2. Sequencing was done on a sample of PBMCs or T cells enriched from blood (not recorded which). This clonotype was obtained from a man aged 45 to 65 who had recovered from COVID-19. The CDR3 DNA reads TGTGCCACCAGTGATCGAACGGGAGGAGCCTACGAGCAGTACTTC. Protein sequence: CATSDRTGGAYEQYF.